The T cell receptor beta chain described here comes from a study of blood T cell repertoires in COVID-19. Study in general: The origin of the acute and convalescent COVID-19 samples was the United States, Italy and Spain. The analysed material was cDNA or gDNA that came from T cells, B-cell-depleted T cells, or PBMCs.

How the authors handled the data: Amplification with reference gene primers provided the estimates of nucleated cell counts. The table came from immunoSEQ multiplex PCR; TCRdb's copy has only in-frame clones and leaves some out. D and trimming come from the DNA, and the V and J calls and clone size come from that table. The sample gives some 670,000 clones, 75% to 90% of which show up once; 0.2% to 0.3% is in the top ten. V lost 2 bases to trimming and J lost 4 bases, with 11 bases between them. The CDR3 contains 14 residues. The germline V gene has CDR1 MRHNA and CDR2 SNTAGT. The V call is TRBV6-4, the J call TRBJ1-1; TRBD1 might be the D (5 bases). Sequenced sample: peripheral blood. The sequence was collected from a woman between 18 and 29 years old with acute or convalescent COVID-19. DNA for the CDR3: TGTGCCAGCAGTGACGGGGCAGGCGGCACTGAAGCTTTCTTT. Amino acids: CASSDGAGGTEAFF.